Here is one T cell receptor (beta chain) with its context. Its antigen is still unknown. Base quality data are lacking; no much larger clone is found one base away. The source of the sample is a study of blood T cells in healthy people across ages (dated by TCRdb to between 2014 and 2017). About the full investigation: In model experiments, template switching captured roughly one uniquely barcoded TCR beta cDNA molecule for every two T cells. To track age-related changes in TCR beta repertoire diversity, the study relied on deep sequencing normalized with unique cDNA molecular identifiers. For two donors (one aged 18 to 30 and one aged 80 or older), the study analyzed two additional independent replicas of 1 million unique cDNA reads from the same blood draw. To avoid experimental bias, donors of different ages were spread randomly across the sequencing lanes. The donors were split into four age groups: young (average around 15 years), middle-aged (about 40), aged (more than 60) and long-lived (roughly 80). What the study reported, not specific to this receptor: There was a strong correlation between observed TCR beta diversity and the percentage of naive T cells measured by flow cytometry. As age increased, observed TCR beta diversity per million T cells dropped in a roughly linear way, and a significant reduction was already evident by age 40. Estimates of total diversity based on one million sequenced T cells were regarded as lower bounds and as underestimates. Since profiling was done on bulk unsorted PBMCs, naive and antigen-experienced compartments could not be conclusively compared. Compared with the aged group, the long-lived group had more naive CD4+ T cells, fewer expanded clones and increased TCR diversity, suggesting age selection. Because donor CMV infection status was unknown, age-related changes in expanded clonotypes were potentially confounded.

Libraries came from 5' RACE. Sequencing used an Illumina HiSeq 2500. A second PCR of roughly 6 to 11 cycles was performed with a sample-barcoded 5' primer and a J-beta primer mix. A template-switch 5' adaptor carrying 12 random nucleotides introduced a unique molecular identifier onto each TCR beta cDNA molecule. Each sample yielded at least 2.5 million CDR3-containing paired-end reads. The Mint cDNA synthesis kit, primed by a TRBC-specific oligonucleotide, was used to synthesize first-strand cDNA from all RNA. Following uracil-DNA glycosylase treatment, all cDNA underwent a first 18-cycle PCR with the universal primers M1SS and BC2_uni_R. The authors' analysis ran thus. Each sample was normalized by randomly selecting 1 million high-quality reads, each carrying a distinct molecular identifier. Instead of being binned into consensus sequences, reads with shared molecular identifiers were discarded. MiTCR, with a Q25 quality threshold and the strictest error-elimination algorithm, was used for CDR3 identification, clonotype clustering and error correction. A nonparametric unseen species model with Euler transformation was used to estimate lower-bound total TCR beta diversity. TCRdb trimmed the raw reads at Q25, called clones with MiXCR and kept productive beta chains. Rows with one shared CDR3 protein collapse into an entry with the most common genes and DNA. The V and J calls follow TCRdb's processing rather than the paper's. This sample has about 780,000 distinct CDR3 sequences in its table, and around 50% of those were observed once. The ten largest clonotypes hold roughly 20% of the sample.

Donors were under 40 systemically healthy Caucasian individuals from Russia aged roughly 6 to 100 years. Approximately 9.3 milliliters of peripheral blood were collected from each donor into EDTA-treated Vacutainer tubes. Ficoll-Paque density-gradient centrifugation was used to isolate PBMCs, with at least 6.5 million per sample. Trizol reagent was used to extract total RNA from the PBMCs, yielding at least 5 micrograms per sample. For every donor, flow cytometry on a PBMC aliquot measured the percentage of naive CD45RAhigh/CD27high T cells. V and J are trimmed by 5 bases and 6 bases, and the gene matches miss 25 bases of the junction. From a lookup of the germline V gene (reference sequence), CDR1 and CDR2 are DFQATT and SNEGSKA. Its CDR3 holds 20 amino acids, cysteine through phenylalanine. The entry retains the CDR3 DNA only, 60 bases that are in frame from base 1.

Sequencing input: blood. This clonotype originated in a man older than 75 in good health. The chain joins TRBV20-1 to TRBJ2-2, and TRBD1 aligns with 9 junction nucleotides. The nucleotide sequence is TGCAGTGCTTTCGATGTGACAGGGGGAATTTCCCCCGAAGTACCCGGGGAGCTGTTTTTT. Its protein is CSAFDVTGGISPEVPGELFF.